The 10 T cell receptor beta chains reported below all come from one sample, sequenced in a study of cytomegalovirus exposure and HLA in healthy donors. Assay: immunoSEQ multiplex PCR; the TCRdb copy retains only in-frame clones and omits some. The profile shows 250,000 to 400,000 clones, approximately 91% of them singletons. Sequenced: PBMCs. The origin of the receptors is a man under 40 in good health and CMV-seronegative.

The chain uses TRBV6-6 and TRBJ1-1, with 8 bases aligning to TRBD1. Germline CDR1 reads MNHNY; CDR2 reads SVGAGI (reference sequence). The CDR3 has 13 residues. V shed 5 bases, J shed 3 bases, and the junction held 2 bases outside the gene matches. CDR3 nucleotides: TGTGCCAGCAGTCGGACAGGGCACACTGAAGCTTTCTTT. Amino acids: CASSRTGHTEAFF.

The chain combines TRBV14 with TRBJ1-1; possible D gene TRBD1, 6 bases. This CDR3 spans 14 amino acids. Germline-derived CDR1 and CDR2 are SGHDN and FVKESK. Trimming stripped 7 bases from V and 1 base from J, with 13 bases between. This CDR3 is CASKLQGQNTEAFF. CDR3 DNA sequence: TGTGCCAGCAAGCTTCAGGGACAGAACACTGAAGCTTTCTTT.

CDR3 DNA: TGTGCCAGCTCACCACCAGGGGGCGAGGAAATCAAAAACATTCAGTACTTC. Translating gives CASSPPGGEEIKNIQYF. This chain joins TRBV18 and TRBJ2-4; 7 positions agree with TRBD1. This CDR3 is 17 amino acids long. Germline V gene sequence: CDR1 KGHSH, CDR2 LQKENI. V gave up 0 bases and J gave up 3 bases; unmatched junction bases: 8.

The gene calls are TRBV6-5 and TRBJ1-1; 8 bases are shared with TRBD1. V dropped 8 bases and J dropped 1; count of bases not matched to a gene: 9. This CDR3 comprises 15 residues. Germline V gene sequence: CDR1 MNHEY, CDR2 SVGAGI. This CDR3 is CASLGQGLRNTEAFF. CDR3 sequence (DNA): TGTGCCAGCCTAGGACAGGGACTTAGGAACACTGAAGCTTTCTTT.

This clone occurred a few times. This CDR3 reads CASSYRSGRMYGYTF. The CDR3 DNA is TGTGCCAGCAGTTACCGGTCAGGCAGGATGTACGGCTACACCTTC. J is TRBJ1-2 and V is TRBV27; D gene unclear. V dropped 4 bases and J dropped 8 bases, with 20 bases sitting between them. CDR1 and CDR2 (germline): MNHEY, SMNVEV (reference sequence). This CDR3 comprises 15 residues.

J is TRBJ2-3 and V is TRBV4-1; possibly TRBD2 for D (6 bases). The CDR3 length is 16 residues. The V gene's germline CDR1 is MGHRA and CDR2 YSYEKL. Trimming pared 5 bases from V and 4 bases from J, leaving 19 bases between. The CDR3 loop is CASSTTTAGSADTQYF. The DNA of the CDR3 is TGCGCCAGCAGCACTACGACGGCGGGGTCGGCAGATACGCAGTATTTT.

DNA of the CDR3: TGTGCCAGCAGCCCGGGAAGAGGAAACACCATATATTTT. It translates to CASSPGRGNTIYF. V and J are TRBV5-4 and TRBJ1-3; D call uncertain. Trimming took 4 bases from V and 4 from J, leaving 9 bases between them. The germline CDR1 and CDR2 sequences are SGHNT and YYREEE (reference sequence). The CDR3 length is 13 residues.

The rearrangement uses TRBV4-3 and TRBJ1-1, with 7 nucleotides matching TRBD1. Trimming took 4 bases from V and 5 from J; bases not matched to a gene: 19. The CDR3 covers 18 residues. The germline V gene encodes CDR1 LGHNA and CDR2 YSLEER. CDR3 region: CASSPWWRQGRGGTEAFF. CDR3 coding DNA: TGCGCCAGCAGCCCTTGGTGGCGACAGGGCCGCGGCGGGACTGAAGCTTTCTTT.

This chain's CDR3 is CASSAQGAQNEQFF. CDR3 nucleotides: TGTGCCAGCAGCGCACAGGGGGCACAAAATGAGCAGTTCTTC. The rearrangement uses TRBV5-4 and TRBJ2-1; TRBD1 aligns across 9 bases. CDR3 length equals 14 residues. Per the germline V gene, CDR1 is SGHNT and CDR2 is YYREEE (reference sequence). Germline trimming cut 4 bases from V and 7 bases from J; bases unmatched to any gene: 6.

The V call is TRBV19, the J call TRBJ2-5; D is possibly TRBD1 (5 bases). The CDR3 has 16 residues. The germline CDR1 and CDR2 sequences are LNHDA and SQIVND (reference sequence). The V gene lost 5 bases and the J gene lost 5 bases, with 21 bases spanning the gap. The CDR3 sequence: CASSPLSSSGLETQYF. CDR3 bases: TGTGCCAGTAGTCCCCTGTCCTCCTCAGGGCTGGAGACCCAGTACTTC. Full variable domain (rest looked up from reference TRBV19 and TRBJ2-5): DGGITQSPKYLFRKEGQNVTLSCEQNLNHDAMYWYRQDPGQGLRLIYYSQIVNDFQKGDIAEGYSVSREKKESFPLTVTSAQKNPTAFYLCASSPLSSSGLETQYFGPGTRLLVL.